The T cell receptor (beta chain) under discussion was sequenced for a study of a mutant IDH1 vaccine in newly diagnosed glioma (dated by TCRdb to the early 2020s). Describing the broader study: Eight vaccinations were administered to patients in weeks 1, 3, 5, 7, 11, 15, 19 and 23, corresponding to visits V03 through V10. Vaccination was initiated 4-6 weeks after radiotherapy alone, or concurrently with temozolomide cycles in the chemotherapy-containing groups. Peripheral blood was collected at six visits: V03 (baseline), V05, V07, V10, V12 and V13. Longitudinal TCRB deep sequencing was performed for fewer than 30 treated patients wherever samples were available for exploratory analyses. Of the roughly 30 treated patients, 62.5% were male and around 40% were female, and a mean age of approximately 40 years was recorded. Before enrollment, patients had received standard therapy of radiotherapy alone, temozolomide alone, or radiochemotherapy with temozolomide; most received the combination.

Overall results and qualifications from the work: Changes in the top peripheral T cell clonotypes picked up by TCRB sequencing did not appear to be linked to pseudoprogression. Availability determined which PBMC samples were chosen for TCRB deep sequencing. According to the authors, sample limitations meant that analyses of patient blood samples could not be reproduced. Immune responses induced by the vaccine were seen in over 80% of patients across multiple MHC alleles.

What this sample's time point label stands for: week 11, during vaccination. Each vaccine dose was 300 ug of a 20-mer mutant IDH1 peptide in Montanide, given subcutaneously with topical imiquimod. The donors had newly diagnosed IDH1-mutant astrocytomas of WHO grade 3 or 4 that showed loss of nuclear ATRX. The samples were drawn from NOA16, a multicentre, single-arm, open-label phase I trial in Germany that tested a mutant IDH1 peptide vaccine in humans for the first time. Genomic DNA for TCRB sequencing was extracted from EDTA blood using the DNeasy Blood and Tissue Kit. In the case of this clone: Which antigen it targets is not known. Within one base of it there is no much larger clone, and no base qualities were kept.

CDR1 and CDR2 (MGHRA, YSYEKL) derive from the germline V gene. The CDR3 has 15 amino acids, counting the end cysteine and phenylalanine. Only the CDR3 portion is preserved as DNA: 45 bases, with reading frame beginning at the first base. The germline V and J ends show losses of 4 bases and 6 bases respectively, and no gene match explains 9 bases of the junction. Receptor libraries were prepared by the immunoSEQ multiplex PCR assay. Rearranged TCR beta chain sequences were amplified using the hsTCRB Kit according to the manufacturer's protocol. TCRB libraries were sequenced on an Illumina MiSeq. For the original study's pipeline: Demultiplexing, trimming and gene mapping were performed with the kit vendor's proprietary platform. Sourced from immuneACCESS, this table was stored by TCRdb with only in-frame sequences that have V and J called. A share of the clones is absent; for the studies checked, an unresolved V gene accounts for under half, and the remainder has no known explanation. V and J calls and clone size are as listed in that table; D and trimming were resolved from the DNA. The sample includes over 95,000 clones, with about 90% observed a single time. Jointly, the top ten make up around 0.6% of the sample.

The V and J genes are TRBV4-1 and TRBJ2-1; 7 bases in between match TRBD2. Sequencing used PBMCs, obtained from a glioma patient whose treatment included an IDH1 peptide vaccine. The clonotype originates from a woman aged 45-65 years with glioma. The CDR3 in this case is CASSPRAGLPNEQFF. Here is the DNA: TGCGCCAGCAGCCCCCGAGCGGGACTCCCCAATGAGCAGTTCTTC.